This is a list of T cell receptor beta chains from one sample in a study of T cells in Graves' hyperthyroidism and ophthalmopathy. Using its own MiXCR run on the multiplex PCR reads, TCRdb lists one record per CDR3 protein. Among under 400,000 distinct CDR3 sequences listed, about a sixth were seen once. Sequenced input: blood. The receptors come from a woman aged 18-35 years with Graves' hyperthyroidism that later progressed to Graves' ophthalmopathy. Both conserved end residues are part of each CDR3.

j_gene	v_gene	CDR3aa
TRBJ1-2	TRBV15	CATSRDRVDGYTF
TRBJ2-3	TRBV3-1	CASSPQGEREGRLGDTQYF
TRBJ1-2	TRBV27	CASSLVPAAYGYTF
TRBJ2-2	TRBV2	CASNQGSGELFF
TRBJ2-1	TRBV2	CASSKTLGYNEQFF
TRBJ2-2	TRBV4-1	CASSQEPRQANTGELFF
TRBJ2-7	TRBV20-1	CSASRGLRLEQYF
TRBJ1-1	TRBV6-6	CASSYTLQDTEAFF
TRBJ1-4	TRBV6-6	CASSYHRDANEKLFF
TRBJ2-1	TRBV20-1	CSAPRNSGRDYNEQFF
TRBJ1-1	TRBV27	CASSLSPDGRTEAFF
TRBJ2-7	TRBV14	CASSQAQTAGHEQYF
TRBJ2-1	TRBV12-3/TRBV12-4	CASSSSLHTYNEQFF
TRBJ2-3	TRBV7-8	CASSLISGRTDTQYF
TRBJ2-5	TRBV7-3	CASSLFQGKTQYF
TRBJ1-2	TRBV29-1	CSVDPGYGYTF
TRBJ2-4	TRBV5-1	CASSLYGINLNIQYF
TRBJ2-2	TRBV29-1	CSVERPSGNTGELFF
TRBJ2-7	TRBV15	CATSRDHRETYEQYF
TRBJ1-2	TRBV5-4	CASSLTEDYGYTF
TRBJ1-3	TRBV12-3/TRBV12-4	CASRPGRRGNTIYF
TRBJ1-2	TRBV20-1	CSARVGVGGGYTF
TRBJ2-1	TRBV10-3	CAISDAGGINEQFF
TRBJ2-5	TRBV28	CASSLLLAAQSQGAYF
TRBJ1-5	TRBV30	CAWSVGNQPQHF
TRBJ2-7	TRBV19	CASSVASGSYEQYF
TRBJ1-2	TRBV2	CASSEVRNRAHGYTF
TRBJ2-2	TRBV7-2	CASSSLLGELFF
TRBJ2-7	TRBV20-1	CSARDVGLREQYF
TRBJ1-4	TRBV18	CASSLRNSGFDPTNEKLFF
TRBJ1-6	TRBV7-9	CASSSTANSPLHF
TRBJ1-5	TRBV20-1	CSAREIWAGHSNQPQHF
TRBJ2-3	TRBV28	CASSLDQGGVDTQYF
TRBJ2-7	TRBV15	CATSRLRDYYEQYF
TRBJ2-7	TRBV10-2	CASGTNYEQYF
TRBJ2-7	TRBV18	CARPRVPYEQYF
TRBJ1-5	TRBV25-1	CASSEYRGTVTYQPQHF
TRBJ1-1	TRBV12-3/TRBV12-4	CASSWGSAEAFF
TRBJ2-7	TRBV6-2/TRBV6-3	CASSYTETYEQYF
TRBJ2-7	TRBV12-3/TRBV12-4	CASMVGTYEQYF
TRBJ2-5	TRBV3-1	CASSLTYNVETQYF
TRBJ2-4	TRBV7-2	CASSFGGTATNIQYF
TRBJ1-3	TRBV27	CASSSAGYPGNTIYF
TRBJ2-3	TRBV27	CASSLSSGRPLGTDTQYF
TRBJ2-7	TRBV5-1	CASSLAGTSGQVTYEQYF
TRBJ2-3	TRBV3-1	CASSRTGLAGGADTQYF
TRBJ2-7	TRBV18	CASSPYSPTSGRGGEQYF
TRBJ2-7	TRBV28	CASTPNPSYEQYF
TRBJ2-5	TRBV9	CASSVSASGMETQYF
TRBJ2-1	TRBV7-2	CASGVGGGNEQFF
TRBJ2-7	TRBV27	CASSFSLAGVGEQYF
TRBJ2-2	TRBV7-9	CASHPLNRDNTGELFF
TRBJ2-7	TRBV2	CASSEAQGTGRYEQYF
TRBJ1-2	TRBV7-2	CASSLREGAYTF